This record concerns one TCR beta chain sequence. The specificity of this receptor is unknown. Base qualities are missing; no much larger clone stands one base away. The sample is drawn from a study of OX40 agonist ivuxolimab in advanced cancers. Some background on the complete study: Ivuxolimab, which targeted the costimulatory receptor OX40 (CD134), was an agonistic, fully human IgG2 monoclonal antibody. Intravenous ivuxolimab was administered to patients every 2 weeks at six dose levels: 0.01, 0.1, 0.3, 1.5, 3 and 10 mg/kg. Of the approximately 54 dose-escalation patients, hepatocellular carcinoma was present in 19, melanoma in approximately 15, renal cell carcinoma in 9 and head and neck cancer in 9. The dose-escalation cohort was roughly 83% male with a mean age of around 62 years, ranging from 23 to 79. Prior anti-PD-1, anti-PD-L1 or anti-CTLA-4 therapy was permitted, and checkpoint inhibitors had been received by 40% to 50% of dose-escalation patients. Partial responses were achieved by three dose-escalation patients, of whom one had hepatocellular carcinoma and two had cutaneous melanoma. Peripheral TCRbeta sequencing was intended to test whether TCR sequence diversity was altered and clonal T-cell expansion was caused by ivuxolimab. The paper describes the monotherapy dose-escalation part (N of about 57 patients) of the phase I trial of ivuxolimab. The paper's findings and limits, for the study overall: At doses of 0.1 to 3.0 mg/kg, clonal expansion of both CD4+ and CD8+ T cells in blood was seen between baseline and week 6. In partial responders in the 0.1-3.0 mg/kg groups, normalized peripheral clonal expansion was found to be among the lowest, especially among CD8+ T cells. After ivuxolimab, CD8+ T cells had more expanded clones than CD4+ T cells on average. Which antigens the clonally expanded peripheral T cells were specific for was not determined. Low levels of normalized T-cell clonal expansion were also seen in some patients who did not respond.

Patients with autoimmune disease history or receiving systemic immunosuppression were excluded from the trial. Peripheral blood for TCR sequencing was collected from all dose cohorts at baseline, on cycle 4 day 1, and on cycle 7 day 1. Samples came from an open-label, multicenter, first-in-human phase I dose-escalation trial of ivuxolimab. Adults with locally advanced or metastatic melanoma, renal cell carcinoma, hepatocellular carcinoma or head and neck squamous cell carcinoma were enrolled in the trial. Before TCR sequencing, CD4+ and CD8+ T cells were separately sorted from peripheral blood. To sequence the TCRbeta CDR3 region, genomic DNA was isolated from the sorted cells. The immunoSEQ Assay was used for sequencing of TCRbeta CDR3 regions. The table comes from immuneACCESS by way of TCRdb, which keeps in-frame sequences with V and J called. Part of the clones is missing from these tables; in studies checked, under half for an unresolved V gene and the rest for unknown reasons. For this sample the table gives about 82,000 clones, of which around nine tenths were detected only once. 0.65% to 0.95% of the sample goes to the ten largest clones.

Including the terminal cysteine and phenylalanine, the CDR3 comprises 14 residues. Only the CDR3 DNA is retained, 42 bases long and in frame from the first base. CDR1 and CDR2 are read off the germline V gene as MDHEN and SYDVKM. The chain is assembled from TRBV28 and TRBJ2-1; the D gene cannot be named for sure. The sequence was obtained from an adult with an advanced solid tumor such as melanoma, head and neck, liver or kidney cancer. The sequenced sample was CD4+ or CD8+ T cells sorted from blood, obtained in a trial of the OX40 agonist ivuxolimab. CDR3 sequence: CASRVQNSYNEQFF. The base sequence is TGTGCTTCCCGTGTGCAGAATTCCTACAATGAGCAGTTCTTC.